One T cell receptor beta chain is described in this entry. Its antigen is still unknown. The CDR3 has 13 residues. V gave up 2 bases and J gave up 5 bases, with 11 bases separating them. Germline values: CDR1 SGHDT, CDR2 YYEEEE. This specimen belongs to a study of cytomegalovirus exposure and HLA in healthy donors. Across the whole study: HLA-typed donors were the source of about 85 million unique TCRs held in an early data release.

Use of 60 Vbeta and 13 Jbeta primers characterized the PCR. Authors' methods: Roughly 11 million of the roughly 77 million unique TCR beta chains counted in a later analysis were shared. Assay: immunoSEQ multiplex PCR; the TCRdb copy retains only in-frame clones and omits some. V and J calls and clone size are those listed in that table; D and trimming were worked out from the DNA. The sample consists of roughly 110,000 clones, 55% to 80% of them appearing once. Points from the study as a whole: Cytomegalovirus association was assigned to approximately 160 TCR beta chains. CMV serostatus was the sole immune exposure data available.

The chain joins TRBV5-6 to TRBJ2-7; D perhaps matches TRBD1 (5 bases). The clonotype comes from a woman in her thirties in good health and CMV-seronegative. The sequenced material came from PBMCs. The CDR3 is CASSFVRVHEQYF. The CDR3, as DNA: TGTGCCAGCAGCTTTGTCAGGGTCCACGAGCAGTACTTC.